This TCR beta chain comes out of a study of human T cells and chemical hapten exposure. Only a few counts were recorded for this clonotype. Time point here: pre-sensitization, week 0. Treatment defined: therapeutic diphenylcyclopropenone sensitization with weekly scalp DPC. Each patch test followed a blood draw. TCRdb re-analysed the RACE reads in MiXCR, keeping a single row per CDR3 protein. The sample holds roughly 100,000 distinct CDR3 sequences, approximately 10% seen once. CDR3 length: 12 amino acids. V lost 6 bases, J lost 6 bases, and 8 bases lay in between. Germline V lookup: CDR1 MNHEY, CDR2 SVGAGI.

V is TRBV6-5 and J is TRBJ2-2; D remains ambiguous. The TCR sequence derives from a woman aged 55-70 years with alopecia areata. Some clones in this sample may be carry-over from other donors' samples. Sequencing was performed on whole blood, taken in connection with sensitization to the hapten diphenylcyclopropenone (DPC). CDR3 sequence: CASRIQAGELFF. CDR3 in DNA: TGTGCCAGCAGGATCCAGGCCGGGGAGCTGTTTTTT.